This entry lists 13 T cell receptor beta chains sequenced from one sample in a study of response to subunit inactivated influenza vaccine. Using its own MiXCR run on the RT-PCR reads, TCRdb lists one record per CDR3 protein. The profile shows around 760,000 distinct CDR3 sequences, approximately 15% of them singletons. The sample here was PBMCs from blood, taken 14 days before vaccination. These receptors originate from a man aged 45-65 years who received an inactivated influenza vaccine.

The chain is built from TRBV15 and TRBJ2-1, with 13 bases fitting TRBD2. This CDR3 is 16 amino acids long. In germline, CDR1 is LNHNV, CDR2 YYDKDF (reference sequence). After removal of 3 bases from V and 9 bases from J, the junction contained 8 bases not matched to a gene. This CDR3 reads CATSSTGLAGYVEQFF. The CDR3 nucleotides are TGTGCCACCAGCAGTACGGGACTAGCGGGATACGTTGAGCAGTTCTTC.

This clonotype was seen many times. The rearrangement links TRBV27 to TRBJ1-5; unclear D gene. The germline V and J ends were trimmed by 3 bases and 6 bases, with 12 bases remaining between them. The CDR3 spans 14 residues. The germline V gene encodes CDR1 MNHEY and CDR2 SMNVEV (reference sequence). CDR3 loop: CASSLSLEGQPQHF. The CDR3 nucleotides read TGTGCCAGCAGTTTGAGTCTGGAAGGTCAGCCCCAGCATTTT.

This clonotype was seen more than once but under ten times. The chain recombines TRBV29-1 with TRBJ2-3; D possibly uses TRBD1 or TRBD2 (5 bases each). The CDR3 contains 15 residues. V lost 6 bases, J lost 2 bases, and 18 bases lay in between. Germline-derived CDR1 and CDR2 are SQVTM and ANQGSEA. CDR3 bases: TGCAGCGTGTCAGGGACGGTGGGGCTCACAGATACGCAGTATTTT. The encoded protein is CSVSGTVGLTDTQYF.

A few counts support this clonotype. The DNA for the CDR3 is TGTGCCAGCAGTTACTCGGCGACAAAGAACTACGAAGCCGAGCAGTACTTC. Its protein is CASSYSATKNYEAEQYF. The chain carries TRBV6-2 or TRBV6-3 and TRBJ2-7; no clear D. CDR1 and CDR2 from the germline V gene are MNHEY and SVGEGT. The CDR3 extends over 17 amino acids. The V end was cut by 0 bases, the J end by 6 bases, with 21 bases between.

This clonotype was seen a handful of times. The CDR3 loop is CASSPGPHREQYF. In DNA form, the CDR3 reads TGTGCCAGCAGCCCCGGGCCCCATAGAGAGCAGTACTTC. The chain is built from TRBV7-2 and TRBJ2-7; D unresolved. The CDR3 length is 13 residues. Germline assignment: CDR1 SGHTA and CDR2 FQGNSA. V was trimmed by 5 bases and J by 7 bases, leaving 15 bases between them.

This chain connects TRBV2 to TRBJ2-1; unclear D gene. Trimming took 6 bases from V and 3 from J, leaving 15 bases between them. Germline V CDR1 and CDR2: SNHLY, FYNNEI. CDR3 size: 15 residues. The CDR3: CASRATSNNYNEQFF. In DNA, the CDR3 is TGTGCCAGCAGGGCAACCTCAAACAACTACAATGAGCAGTTCTTC.

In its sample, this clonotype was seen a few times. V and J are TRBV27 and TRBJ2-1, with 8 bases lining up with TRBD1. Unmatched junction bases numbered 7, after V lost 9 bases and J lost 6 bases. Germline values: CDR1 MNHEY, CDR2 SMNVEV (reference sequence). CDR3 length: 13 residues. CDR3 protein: CASGTGGFNEQFF. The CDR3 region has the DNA TGTGCCAGTGGAACAGGGGGTTTCAATGAGCAGTTCTTC.

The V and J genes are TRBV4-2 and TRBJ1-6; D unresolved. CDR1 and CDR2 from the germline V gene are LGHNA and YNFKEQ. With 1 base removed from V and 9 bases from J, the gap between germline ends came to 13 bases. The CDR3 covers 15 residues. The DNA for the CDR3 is TGTGCCAGCAGCCAAGTAATGCTAAACTCTTCACCCCTCCACTTT. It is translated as CASSQVMLNSSPLHF.

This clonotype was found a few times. The CDR3 here is CASSLNRSYGYTF. Written as DNA, the CDR3 is TGTGCCAGCAGTTTGAACAGAAGTTATGGCTACACCTTC. The chain recombines TRBV12-3 or TRBV12-4 with TRBJ1-2; unclear D gene. Trimming removed 3 bases at V and 5 bases at J, with 10 bases between. The CDR3 is 13 residues long.

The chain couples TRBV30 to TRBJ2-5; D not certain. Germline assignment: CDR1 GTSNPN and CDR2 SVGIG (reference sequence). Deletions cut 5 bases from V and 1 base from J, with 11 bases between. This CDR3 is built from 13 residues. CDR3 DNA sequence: TGTGCCTGGCAGAGGACGGTCCAAGAGACCCAGTACTTC. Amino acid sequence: CAWQRTVQETQYF.

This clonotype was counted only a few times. Here the CDR3 DNA reads TGTGCCAGCAGCCAGGGAGCTGCCTACAATGAGCAGTTCTTC. Protein sequence: CASSQGAAYNEQFF. This chain links TRBV2 with TRBJ2-1; perhaps D is TRBD1 or TRBD2 (5 bases each). Germline CDR1 SNHLY, CDR2 FYNNEI. This CDR3 has 14 residues. V was shortened by 6 bases and J by 2 bases, with 11 bases between the two germline ends.

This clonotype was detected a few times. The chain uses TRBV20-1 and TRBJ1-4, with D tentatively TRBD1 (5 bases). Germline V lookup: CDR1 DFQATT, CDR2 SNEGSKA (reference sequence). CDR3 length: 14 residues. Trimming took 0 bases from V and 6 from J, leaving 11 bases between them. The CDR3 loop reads CSARDPGRHEKLFF. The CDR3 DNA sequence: TGCAGTGCTAGAGATCCGGGGCGGCATGAAAAACTGTTTTTT.

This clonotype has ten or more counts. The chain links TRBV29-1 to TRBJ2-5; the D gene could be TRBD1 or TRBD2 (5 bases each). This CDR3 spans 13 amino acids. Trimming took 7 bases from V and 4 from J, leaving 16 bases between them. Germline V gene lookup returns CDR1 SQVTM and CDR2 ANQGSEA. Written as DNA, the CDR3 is TGCAGCGCAACCGGGACCCTGGGAGAGACCCAGTACTTC. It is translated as CSATGTLGETQYF.